This T cell receptor (beta chain) originates from a study of blood T cell repertoires in COVID-19. Overall study: Sources were T cells, B-cell-depleted T cells, or PBMCs; the material itself was cDNA or gDNA.

In the source study's methods: It was from reference gene primer amplification that nucleated cell counts were estimated. Generated by immunoSEQ multiplex PCR, the TCRdb table keeps only in-frame clones and is missing some. V and J calls and clone size are as listed in that table; D and trimming were resolved from the DNA. The table lists 250,000 to 350,000 clones, around 87% of them singletons. The receptor's source is a woman in her fifties or sixties who had recovered from COVID-19. The sequenced material came from peripheral blood.

The CDR3: CASSFTGGRTEAFF. DNA for the CDR3: TGTGCCAGCAGTTTTACAGGGGGCAGGACTGAAGCTTTCTTT. V and J are TRBV6-6 and TRBJ1-1; 9 bases are a match to TRBD1. This CDR3 comprises 14 residues. J gave up 5 bases and V 4 bases, and 5 bases lay outside the gene matches. CDR1 MNHNY and CDR2 SVGAGI come from the germline V gene (reference sequence).